Below are 23 T cell receptor beta chains sequenced from a single sample in a study of T-cell reconstitution after alpha-beta-depleted transplantation in children listed by TCRdb under 2016. Library prep was done by PCR. The run used an Illumina HiSeq 2500. Molecular barcoding was employed in the preparation of TCR libraries, with unique molecular identifiers being used to normalize TCRbeta repertoire quantification. TCRdb ran its own pipeline on the public reads, namely fastp trimming at Q25 and MiXCR clone calling, and kept in-frame beta chains. Entries are consolidated by CDR3 protein sequence, retaining the most common genes and DNA. The sample contains about 27,000 distinct CDR3 sequences, 15% to 20% of them found a single time. Of the sample, 35% is held by the ten largest clones. Interpreted using the paper, the time point label stands for: day 60 (about 2 months) after transplantation. The sample's treatment or condition, from its label and the paper: allogeneic hematopoietic cell transplantation with graft depleted of TCRalphabeta T cells and CD19 B cells.

The sequenced sample was PBMCs, mostly from graft donor cells, obtained 60 days after TCRalphabeta/CD19-depleted stem cell transplant. The receptors were gathered from a male patient between 2 and 10 years old who had a stem cell transplant for acute lymphoblastic leukemia, so the T cells may come from the graft donor.

There are many counts of this clonotype. The chain recombines TRBV4-3 with TRBJ2-2; 12 nucleotides line up with TRBD2. The V and J ends lost 1 base and 5 bases, in that order; junction bases with no gene match: 5. This CDR3 comprises 17 residues. From germline, CDR1 is LGHNA and CDR2 YSLEER. The CDR3 DNA sequence: TGCGCCAGCAGCCAAGTGCTAGCGGGGGGGCTAACCGGGGAGCTGTTTTTT. Protein product: CASSQVLAGGLTGELFF.

This clonotype appeared many times. This chain connects TRBV29-1 to TRBJ2-2; 8 bases map to TRBD2. Germline V lookup: CDR1 SQVTM, CDR2 ANQGSEA. Unmatched junction bases numbered 1, after V lost 2 bases and J lost 5 bases. CDR3 length equals 13 residues. CDR3 DNA: TGCAGCGTTGAATCTAGCGGGACCGGGGAGCTGTTTTTT. Its translation: CSVESSGTGELFF.

This clonotype was seen more than once but under ten times. V and J are TRBV12-3 or TRBV12-4 and TRBJ2-1; TRBD2 aligns across 11 bases. Trimming cost V 3 bases and J 5 bases; bases outside gene matches: 3. This CDR3 region has 15 residues. CDR3 in amino acids: CASSFMTSGNNEQFF. Here the CDR3 DNA reads TGTGCCAGCAGTTTTATGACTAGCGGGAACAATGAGCAGTTCTTC.

The V call is TRBV3-1, the J call TRBJ2-1; the match to TRBD1 covers 7 bases. This CDR3 has 16 residues. Germline loops: CDR1 LGHDT, CDR2 YNNKEL (reference sequence). Unmatched junction bases numbered 13, after V lost 2 bases and J lost 9 bases. The CDR3 is CASSQPDRVRRGEQFF. The DNA for the CDR3 is TGTGCCAGCAGCCAACCCGACAGGGTGCGTAGGGGTGAGCAGTTCTTC.

This chain links TRBV7-8 with TRBJ1-6, with D perhaps TRBD1 (5 bases). V lost 5 bases and J lost 0, with 20 bases in between. CDR1 is SGHVS and CDR2 is FQNEAQ in the germline V gene. The CDR3 is 19 amino acids. The CDR3 DNA is TGTGCCAGCAGCCATACAAGACGGGGGGAGAGCTCCTATAATTCACCCCTCCACTTT. It codes for CASSHTRRGESSYNSPLHF.

This chain links TRBV23-1 with TRBJ2-3; 8 bases agree with TRBD1. TRBV23-1 is classed as an ORF, of uncertain function. This CDR3 spans 14 amino acids. J lost 3 bases, V lost 4 bases, and 3 bases had no gene match. DNA of the CDR3: TGCGCCAGCAGTCCCCGACAGGGGACAGATACGCAGTATTTT. Encoded protein: CASSPRQGTDTQYF.

The rearrangement joins TRBV6-5 to TRBJ2-2; maybe TRBD1 (5 bases). CDR3 length: 16 amino acids. V dropped 2 bases and J dropped 5 bases, with 15 bases sitting between them. Germline V CDR1 and CDR2: MNHEY, SVGAGI. CDR3: CASSYTQFAGTGELFF. Written as DNA, the CDR3 is TGTGCCAGCAGTTACACGCAGTTCGCAGGGACCGGGGAGCTGTTTTTT.

V is TRBV28 and J is TRBJ1-5, with TRBD1 as a possible D gene (6 bases). Trimming left V 7 bases short and J 7 bases short, with 14 bases between. The CDR3 has 13 residues. Germline loops: CDR1 MDHEN, CDR2 SYDVKM. This CDR3 is CASNKNRDQPQHF. DNA of the CDR3: TGTGCCAGCAACAAGAACAGGGACCAGCCCCAGCATTTT.

As for this clonotype: Compared with germline, one end of the junction differs, possibly owing to a read error. This chain connects TRBV20-1 to TRBJ2-1; 7 nucleotides match TRBD1. Per the germline V gene, CDR1 is DFQATT and CDR2 is SNEGSKA (reference sequence). There are 15 residues in the CDR3. The CDR3 DNA sequence: TGCAGTGCTAGACCTCAGGGGGTAACCTACATTGAGCAGTTCTTC. Translating gives CSARPQGVTYIEQFF.

V gene TRBV2 combines with J gene TRBJ2-5; 13 nucleotides align to TRBD2. In germline, CDR1 is SNHLY, CDR2 FYNNEI. V was pared by 7 bases and J by 4 bases, with 9 bases of the junction left unmatched. The CDR3 is made up of 16 amino acids. The chain's CDR3 is CASILAGGLKVETQYF. CDR3 nucleotide sequence: TGTGCCAGCATACTAGCGGGGGGGCTTAAGGTAGAGACCCAGTACTTC.

CDR3 sequence (DNA): TGTGCCAGCAGTTACGGACTTCAAGAGACCCAGTACTTC. Protein sequence: CASSYGLQETQYF. The chain links TRBV6-2 or TRBV6-3 to TRBJ2-5; possible D gene TRBD2, 5 bases. V shed 2 bases and J shed 2 bases, with 6 bases lying between them. The CDR3 length is 13 residues. Germline CDR1 and CDR2: MNHEY and SVGEGT.

V is TRBV11-3 and J is TRBJ2-1; possibly TRBD2 for D (5 bases). Trimming took off 3 bases at V and 9 bases at J, with 15 bases between the two ends. The CDR3 contains 14 residues. Per germline, CDR1 SGHNT and CDR2 YENEEA. CDR3 loop: CASSFRLASSEQFF. The CDR3 DNA reads TGTGCCAGCAGCTTTCGGCTAGCAAGTAGTGAGCAGTTCTTC.

The chain carries TRBV10-1 and TRBJ2-7; the D is unclear. The V end lost 3 bases, the J end lost 3 bases, and 6 bases lay between the germline ends. The CDR3 extends over 12 amino acids. Germline-derived CDR1 and CDR2 are WNHNN and SYGVQD (reference sequence). CDR3 region: CASSDGGYEQYF. CDR3 bases: TGCGCCAGCAGTGACGGTGGCTACGAGCAGTACTTC.

This chain uses TRBV24-1 with TRBJ2-2, with TRBD2 as a possible D gene (7 bases). V was cut by 4 bases and J by 4 bases, with 15 bases left in between. CDR1 is KGHDR and CDR2 is SFDVKD in the germline V gene. CDR3 length: 16 amino acids. The CDR3: CATSDSDRTSTGELFF. CDR3 sequence (DNA): TGTGCCACCAGTGACTCTGACAGGACTAGCACCGGGGAGCTGTTTTTT.

The chain employs TRBV28 and TRBJ2-7; either TRBD1 or TRBD2 may supply D (5 bases each). The CDR3 spans 16 residues. The germline CDR1 and CDR2 sequences are MDHEN and SYDVKM. Trimming left V 3 bases short and J 0 bases short, with 15 bases between. CDR3 coding DNA: TGTGCCAGCAGTTTTCCCATCAGGGAGCCCTCCTACGAGCAGTACTTC. Translating gives CASSFPIREPSYEQYF.

This clonotype was seen only a few times. The genes are TRBV3-1 and TRBJ1-1; no firm D call. Germline CDR1 LGHDT, CDR2 YNNKEL (reference sequence). The CDR3 spans 12 residues. Trimming took 0 bases from V and 5 from J, leaving 4 bases between them. The CDR3 protein is CASSQEKTEAFF. The CDR3 DNA is TGTGCCAGCAGCCAAGAGAAAACTGAAGCTTTCTTT.

The CDR3 here is CASSRSSGGTTDTQYF. CDR3 in DNA: TGTGCCAGCAGCCGATCGAGCGGGGGTACCACAGATACGCAGTATTTT. The chain carries TRBV4-2 and TRBJ2-3; 8 bases match TRBD2. The trim removed 4 bases at V and 2 bases at J, leaving 8 bases unmatched. The CDR3 totals 16 residues. Germline values: CDR1 LGHNA, CDR2 YNFKEQ.

This clonotype showed up many times. The chain is built from TRBV10-2 and TRBJ2-3, with D tentatively TRBD1 (6 bases). The V and J ends lost 3 bases and 2 bases respectively, with 12 bases between them. Looked up from germline, CDR1 is WSHSY and CDR2 is SAAADI. The CDR3 spans 15 residues. Here the CDR3 DNA reads TGCGCCAGCAGTGACGTCAGGGGATCCACAGATACGCAGTATTTT. Translated, it gives CASSDVRGSTDTQYF.

This clonotype was observed at least ten times. One junction end disagrees with the germline gene, perhaps due to a read error. The CDR3 region is CASSTETSTRYGF. The CDR3 coding sequence is TGTGCCAGCAGTACAGAGACAAGCACCCGGTACGGATTC. The V call is TRBV12-3 or TRBV12-4, the J call TRBJ1-2; D is unresolved. This CDR3 comprises 13 residues.

The chain carries TRBV7-2 and TRBJ2-5; D might be TRBD2 (6 bases). With 5 bases removed from V and 4 bases from J, the gap between germline ends came to 11 bases. Looked up from germline, CDR1 is SGHTA and CDR2 is FQGNSA. This CDR3 region has 13 residues. The CDR3 loop reads CASSPARGETQYF. CDR3 DNA: TGTGCCAGCAGCCCCGCGCGGGGAGAGACCCAGTACTTC. The complete variable domain, with remaining parts taken from reference TRBV7-2 and TRBJ2-5, reads GAGVSQSPSNKVTEKGKDVELRCDPISGHTALYWYRQSLGQGLEFLIYFQGNSAPDKSGLPSDRFSAERTGGSVSTLTIQRTQQEDSAVYLCASSPARGETQYFGPGTRLLVL.

V is TRBV20-1 and J is TRBJ2-3; 16 bases align to TRBD2. V lost 6 bases and J lost 5; bases outside the gene matches: 17. Per the germline V gene, CDR1 is DFQATT and CDR2 is SNEGSKA (reference sequence). CDR3 length: 19 amino acids. In DNA, the CDR3 is TGCAGTGCCACCGCCCGTCCGGGACTAGCGGGGGGGCTGGTAGATACGCAGTATTTT. It is translated as CSATARPGLAGGLVDTQYF.

This clonotype was observed many times. The chain couples TRBV4-2 to TRBJ2-1, with unresolved D. The CDR3 runs 15 residues. The V and J ends lost 0 bases and 6 bases respectively, with 12 bases between them. The germline V gene has CDR1 LGHNA and CDR2 YNFKEQ. CDR3 residues: CASSQEFRPFNEQFF. CDR3 in DNA: TGTGCCAGCAGCCAAGAGTTCCGACCATTCAATGAGCAGTTCTTC.

The chain is built from TRBV3-1 and TRBJ2-3; D might be TRBD2 (6 bases). V lost 1 base and J 3 bases, leaving 14 bases between the germline ends. The CDR3 contains 16 residues. The germline CDR1 and CDR2 sequences are LGHDT and YNNKEL (reference sequence). CDR3 region: CASSQVLVGRTDTQYF. The CDR3 DNA follows: TGTGCCAGCAGCCAAGTACTAGTGGGGAGGACAGATACGCAGTATTTT.